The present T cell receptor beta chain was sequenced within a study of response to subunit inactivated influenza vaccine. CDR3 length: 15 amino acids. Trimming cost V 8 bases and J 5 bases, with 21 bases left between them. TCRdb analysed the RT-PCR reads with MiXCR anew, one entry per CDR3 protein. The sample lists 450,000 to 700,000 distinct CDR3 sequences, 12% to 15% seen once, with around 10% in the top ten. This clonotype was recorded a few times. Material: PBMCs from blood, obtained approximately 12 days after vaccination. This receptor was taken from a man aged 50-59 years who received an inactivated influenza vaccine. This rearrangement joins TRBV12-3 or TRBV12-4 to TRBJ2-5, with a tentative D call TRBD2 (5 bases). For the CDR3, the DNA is TGTGCCAGCCAACCATCCGGTCCGGGGTCGGAGACCCAGTACTTC. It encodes CASQPSGPGSETQYF.